Following are 21 T cell receptor beta chains from one sample sequenced in a study of CXCR3-negative and CXCR3-positive naive CD8 T cells. Study results and caveats: CXCR3-positive naive cells carried more hydrophobic TRB CDR3s than CXCR3-negative naive cells did.

Which antigens these TCRs recognize remains unknown. The libraries of TRB cDNA were prepared using 5' RACE with UMI labels. No DNA is given; TCRdb re-called the 5' RACE reads and lists each CDR3 protein once. Its table lists roughly 7,000 distinct CDR3 sequences. The sequenced material came from naive CXCR3+ CD8+ T cells from blood. The sample's subset: CD45RO-CCR7+CD27+CD95- naive CD8+ T cells expressing CXCR3 (TNR3+). These receptors all come from a human donor in good health. Some clones in this sample may be carry-over from other donors' samples.

The chain links TRBV20-1 to TRBJ2-2; TCRdb indicates TRBD1, and absent DNA this call remains unverified. CDR1 is DFQATT, CDR2 SNEGSKA, per germline (reference sequence). The CDR3 totals 15 residues. Here the CDR3 reads CSARGTDSTTGELFF.

This clonotype shows up as large (0.1 to 1%) by frequency. The chain couples TRBV27 to TRBJ2-7; as DNA is missing, the TRBD1 call by TCRdb cannot be tested. The CDR3 spans 16 residues. Germline V CDR1 and CDR2: MNHEY, SMNVEV (reference sequence). CDR3 in amino acids: CASSLRRRVGSYEQYF.

This clonotype is identified as medium-sized from frequency. The V call is TRBV29-1, the J call TRBJ2-7. The CDR3 runs 11 residues. Germline V gene lookup returns CDR1 SQVTM and CDR2 ANQGSEA. CDR3 residues: CSVAGSYEQYF.

Its frequency marks this clonotype as medium-sized (0.01 to 0.1%). V is TRBV6-2 or TRBV6-3 and J is TRBJ2-7; TCRdb indicates TRBD1, and absent DNA this call remains unverified. This CDR3 contains 13 residues. Germline CDR1 and CDR2: MNHEY and SVGEGT. The CDR3 spells CASSFGQTYEQYF.

This chain links TRBV29-1 with TRBJ2-7; TCRdb's D call of TRBD1 is untestable without DNA. The CDR3 consists of 13 residues. Per germline, CDR1 SQVTM and CDR2 ANQGSEA. The CDR3 loop reads CSVEGQNSYEQYF.

V and J are TRBV28 and TRBJ2-7; TCRdb's D gene call, TRBD1, goes unchecked for lack of DNA. Germline CDR1 reads MDHEN; CDR2 reads SYDVKM. This CDR3 region has 16 residues. The CDR3 here is CASTSSGQGAFYEQYF.

This rearrangement joins TRBV20-1 to TRBJ2-1; as DNA is missing, the TRBD2 call by TCRdb cannot be tested. This CDR3 spans 13 amino acids. Germline CDR1 is DFQATT and CDR2 is SNEGSKA (reference sequence). CDR3 sequence: CSAGVSGRGEQFF.

The rearrangement joins TRBV18 to TRBJ1-3; TCRdb designates TRBD1, a call that cannot be tested without DNA. CDR3 length: 17 residues. The V gene's germline CDR1 is KGHSH and CDR2 LQKENI. CDR3 residues: CASSPGTGGSSGNTIYF.

The chain uses TRBV29-1 and TRBJ2-3; as DNA is missing, the TRBD1 call by TCRdb cannot be tested. CDR3 length: 16 residues. Germline V gene lookup returns CDR1 SQVTM and CDR2 ANQGSEA. This chain's CDR3 is CSVEDSPGQGKDTQYF.

The V call is TRBV29-1, the J call TRBJ1-2. The CDR3 has 12 amino acids. Germline V gives CDR1 SQVTM, CDR2 ANQGSEA. The CDR3 loop reads CSVKGPFYGYTF. The whole variable domain, remainder taken from reference TRBV29-1 and TRBJ1-2, is SAVISQKPSRDICQRGTSLTIQCQVDSQVTMMFWYRQQPGQSLTLIATANQGSEATYESGFVIDKFPISRPNLTFSTLTVSNMSPEDSSIYLCSVKGPFYGYTFGSGTRLTVV.

This chain links TRBV7-9 with TRBJ1-1. The V gene's germline CDR1 is SEHNR and CDR2 FQNEAQ (reference sequence). This CDR3 region has 14 residues. The CDR3: CASNSGGILTEAFF.

V gene TRBV13 combines with J gene TRBJ1-1. Germline-derived CDR1 and CDR2 are PRHDT and FYEKMQ (reference sequence). CDR3 length equals 13 residues. The CDR3 is CASSPSGLSEAFF.

V usage is TRBV14 and J usage is TRBJ1-1. CDR3 length equals 15 residues. Germline loops: CDR1 SGHDN, CDR2 FVKESK. CDR3 region: CASSLLFGSITEAFF.

The chain links TRBV20-1 to TRBJ2-2; TCRdb lists TRBD2, though no DNA is available to test this call. Germline CDR1 reads DFQATT; CDR2 reads SNEGSKA (reference sequence). The CDR3 totals 13 residues. The CDR3 protein is CSATGTEIGELFF.

The V gene is TRBV5-1, the J gene TRBJ2-7; TCRdb indicates TRBD2, and absent DNA this call remains unverified. Per germline, CDR1 SGHRS and CDR2 YFSETQ. The length of the CDR3 is 17 residues. The CDR3 protein is CASSLAGGLAGAGEQYF.

This clonotype ranks as medium-sized in terms of frequency. CDR3 region: CASSQHGGFGELFF. This chain joins TRBV4-1 and TRBJ2-2; TCRdb reports TRBD1, a call that lacks DNA to check it against. This CDR3 has 14 residues. Germline assignment: CDR1 MGHRA and CDR2 YSYEKL.

This chain links TRBV5-1 with TRBJ1-4; TCRdb picks TRBD1, but there is no DNA to check that call. Germline V gene data show CDR1 as SGHRS and CDR2 as YFSETQ. The CDR3 has 14 residues. Here the CDR3 reads CASSLAGANEKLFF.

This clonotype is labeled medium-sized based on frequency. CDR3 amino acids: CSVEQPDSLKQTYEQYF. V is TRBV29-1 and J is TRBJ2-7; TCRdb gives TRBD1 as the D gene, but with no DNA this cannot be confirmed. This CDR3 has 17 amino acids. Germline V gives CDR1 SQVTM, CDR2 ANQGSEA.

V is TRBV29-1 and J is TRBJ2-7; TCRdb lists TRBD1, though no DNA is available to test this call. CDR3 length equals 14 residues. Looked up from germline, CDR1 is SQVTM and CDR2 is ANQGSEA. The CDR3 loop is CSVETGQDPPEQYF.

This clonotype is identified as medium-sized (0.01 to 0.1%) from frequency. The chain's CDR3 is CASSRRAQETQYF. This chain connects TRBV11-2 to TRBJ2-5; TCRdb reports TRBD1, a call that lacks DNA to check it against. The CDR3 has 13 residues. The germline V gene has CDR1 SGHAT and CDR2 FQNNGV.

The CDR3 here is CSVGQPYGYTF. The chain uses TRBV29-1 and TRBJ1-2; as DNA is missing, the TRBD1 call by TCRdb cannot be tested. This CDR3 region has 11 residues. The germline V gene has CDR1 SQVTM and CDR2 ANQGSEA. The variable domain in full, completed from reference TRBV29-1 and TRBJ1-2, reads SAVISQKPSRDICQRGTSLTIQCQVDSQVTMMFWYRQQPGQSLTLIATANQGSEATYESGFVIDKFPISRPNLTFSTLTVSNMSPEDSSIYLCSVGQPYGYTFGSGTRLTVV.